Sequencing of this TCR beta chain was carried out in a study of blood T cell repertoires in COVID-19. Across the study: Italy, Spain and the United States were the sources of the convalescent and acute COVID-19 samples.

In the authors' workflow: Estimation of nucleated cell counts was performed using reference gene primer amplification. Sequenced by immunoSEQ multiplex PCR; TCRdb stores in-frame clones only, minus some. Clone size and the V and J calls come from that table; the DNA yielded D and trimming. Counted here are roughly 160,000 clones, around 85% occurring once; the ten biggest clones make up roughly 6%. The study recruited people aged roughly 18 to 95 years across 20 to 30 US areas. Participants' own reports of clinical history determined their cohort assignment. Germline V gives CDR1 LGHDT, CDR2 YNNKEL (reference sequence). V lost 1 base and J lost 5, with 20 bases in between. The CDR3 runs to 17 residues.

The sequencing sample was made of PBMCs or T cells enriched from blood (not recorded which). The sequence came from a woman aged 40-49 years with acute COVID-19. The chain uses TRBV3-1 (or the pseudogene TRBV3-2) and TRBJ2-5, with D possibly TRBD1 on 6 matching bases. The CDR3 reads CASSQGIWQGSTETQYF. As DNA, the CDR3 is TGTGCCAGCAGCCAAGGTATATGGCAGGGGTCGACCGAGACCCAGTACTTC.